The clone carrying this TCR beta chain was seen repeatedly, ten times or more. What it binds is unknown. V gave up 1 base and J gave up 1 base, with 10 bases separating them. This CDR3 spans 15 amino acids. Each CDR3 protein is one row after TCRdb ran MiXCR on the reads. The table shows approximately 71,000 distinct CDR3 sequences, with over 3.5% occurring only once. These data are taken from a study of T cell repertoires in cytomegalovirus infection. Study background: In public TCR beta signatures, there were indications of both CMV infection and matching HLA type.

Findings of the study overall: The response measured ex vivo was dominated by TCR beta clonotypes (HLA-C-restricted and CMV-specific). There were carriers of CMV plus the relevant HLA, and cumulative public TCR beta family frequency identified them.

The chain carries TRBV12-3 or TRBV12-4 and TRBJ1-1, with D possibly matching TRBD1 (5 bases). The material sequenced was PBMCs. The source is a human donor in good health (CMV status not recorded). Some clones in this sample may be carry-over from other donors' samples. The DNA for the CDR3 is TGTGCCAGCAGTTTAGGCGGGGCCGCGAACACTGAAGCTTTCTTT. Translated, it gives CASSLGGAANTEAFF.